A single sample gave rise to the 27 T cell receptor beta chains below, sequenced in a study of identical twins. TCRdb fed the 5' RACE reads into MiXCR, producing one record per CDR3 protein. The sample lists approximately 1.8 million distinct CDR3 sequences; roughly 35% were seen once. Sequencing was carried out using cord blood. These receptors were collected from a newborn girl in good health.

Points on this clonotype: Sequence at one end of the junction differs from germline and may be a read error. V usage is TRBV5-1 and J usage is TRBJ2-3; 10 bases are shared with TRBD2. Germline V gene lookup returns CDR1 SGHRS and CDR2 YFSETQ. The CDR3 runs to 20 residues. As DNA, the CDR3 is TGCGCCAGTAGCTTGCTGCTAGCGGGAGTAGGGACCTTCAACACAGATACGCAGTATTTT. This sequence encodes CASSLLLAGVGTFNTDTQYF.

This clonotype was counted between two and nine times. The V gene is TRBV20-1, the J gene TRBJ2-7; the D is unclear. V shed 3 bases and J shed 0 bases, with 12 bases lying between them. In germline, CDR1 is DFQATT, CDR2 SNEGSKA (reference sequence). The CDR3 has 14 residues. The CDR3: CSARLDPSSYEQYF. The CDR3 DNA reads TGCAGTGCTAGGCTTGATCCTAGCTCCTACGAGCAGTACTTC.

This chain uses TRBV5-1 with TRBJ1-1; a possible D gene is TRBD1 (6 bases). The ends were cut back, 4 bases at V and 0 bases at J, with 13 bases in the middle. This CDR3 is 15 amino acids long. Germline V gene data show CDR1 as SGHRS and CDR2 as YFSETQ. This CDR3 is CASSPGHFMNTEAFF. CDR3 coding DNA: TGCGCCAGCAGCCCGGGACATTTCATGAACACTGAAGCTTTCTTT.

This clonotype was observed a few times. V and J are TRBV20-1 and TRBJ2-4; 8 bases agree with TRBD1. V was clipped by 5 bases and J by 6 bases; unmatched bases: 0. The CDR3 is 11 residues long. The V gene's germline CDR1 is DFQATT and CDR2 SNEGSKA (reference sequence). CDR3 nucleotide sequence: TGCAGTGCTGGACAGGGAAACATTCAGTACTTC. It yields the protein CSAGQGNIQYF.

This clonotype was detected a few times. The chain employs TRBV28 and TRBJ1-5, with 9 bases identical to TRBD1. Germline CDR1 MDHEN, CDR2 SYDVKM. This CDR3 is built from 18 residues. Losses at the gene ends were 2 bases for V and 5 bases for J; bases not matched to a gene: 13. CDR3 DNA sequence: TGTGCCAGCAGTTTAAAATGGACAGGGGCCCTTTCCGATCAGCCCCAGCATTTT. Its translation: CASSLKWTGALSDQPQHF. Combining the CDR3 with reference TRBV28 and TRBJ1-5 gives the whole variable domain DVKVTQSSRYLVKRTGEKVFLECVQDMDHENMFWYRQDPGLGLRLIYFSYDVKMKEKGDIPEGYSVSREKKERFSLILESASTNQTSMYLCASSLKWTGALSDQPQHFGDGTRLSIL.

The count of this clonotype is one. V is TRBV14 and J is TRBJ2-5; D is possibly TRBD1 or TRBD2 (5 bases each). The germline V and J ends were trimmed by 0 bases and 2 bases, with 13 bases remaining between them. This CDR3 comprises 16 residues. Germline V lookup: CDR1 SGHDN, CDR2 FVKESK. CDR3 region: CASSQDPGAKQETQYF. CDR3 coding DNA: TGTGCCAGCAGCCAAGATCCCGGGGCTAAACAAGAGACCCAGTACTTC.

The V and J genes are TRBV5-1 and TRBJ1-4; tentatively, D is TRBD1 (5 bases). Trimming pared 4 bases from V and 5 bases from J, leaving 15 bases between. CDR1 and CDR2 (germline): SGHRS, YFSETQ. This CDR3 contains 15 residues. The CDR3 protein is CASSGKGSPNEKLFF. CDR3 coding DNA: TGCGCCAGCAGCGGCAAGGGGTCACCAAATGAAAAACTGTTTTTT.

V usage is TRBV19 and J usage is TRBJ2-1, with no clear D. V shed 3 bases and J shed 0 bases, with 9 bases lying between them. Germline V gene data show CDR1 as LNHDA and CDR2 as SQIVND (reference sequence). This CDR3 is built from 15 residues. CDR3 sequence: CASSIELTSYNEQFF. For the CDR3, the DNA is TGTGCCAGTAGTATTGAGCTCACCTCCTACAATGAGCAGTTCTTC.

In this sample, this clonotype turned up a few times. The chain couples TRBV28 to TRBJ2-7, with TRBD2 identical over 8 bases. V shed 4 bases and J 9 bases; nucleotides not matched to a gene: 5. The CDR3 has 12 residues. Germline CDR1 reads MDHEN; CDR2 reads SYDVKM. CDR3 in amino acids: CASSSLGLAQYF. CDR3 nucleotide sequence: TGTGCCAGCAGTTCTTTAGGACTAGCGCAGTACTTC.

V usage is TRBV7-2 and J usage is TRBJ2-1; D gene unclear. Trimming stripped 0 bases from V and 9 bases from J, with 9 bases between. Looked up from germline, CDR1 is SGHTA and CDR2 is FQGNSA. The CDR3 runs to 13 residues. The CDR3 bases are TGTGCCAGCAGCTTAGCCCTTTCGGCTGAGCAGTTCTTC. Residues: CASSLALSAEQFF.

The CDR3 DNA sequence: TGTGCCAGCAGCCAAGAATTGCAGGGAGGGACCGGGGAGCTGTTTTTT. It codes for CASSQELQGGTGELFF. V usage is TRBV3-1 and J usage is TRBJ2-2; 7 bases agree with TRBD2. The V gene's germline CDR1 is LGHDT and CDR2 YNNKEL (reference sequence). Unmatched junction bases numbered 6, after V lost 0 bases and J lost 5 bases. CDR3 length equals 16 residues.

V usage is TRBV2 and J usage is TRBJ2-1; TRBD2 might be the D (5 bases). The CDR3 runs to 16 residues. CDR1 is SNHLY and CDR2 is FYNNEI in the germline V gene. V was clipped by 2 bases and J by 3 bases, with 14 bases between them. The DNA of the CDR3 is TGTGCCAGCAGTGAATTAAAAGGACTGATCTACAATGAGCAGTTCTTC. Amino acids: CASSELKGLIYNEQFF.

This clonotype was counted only a few times. The rearrangement uses TRBV20-1 and TRBJ2-5; TRBD2 matches at 10 bases. Germline V gives CDR1 DFQATT, CDR2 SNEGSKA (reference sequence). The CDR3 length is 16 residues. The junction had 6 bases not matched to a gene; V was cut back by 1 base and J by 1 base. The CDR3 bases are TGCAGTGCTAGAGCGGCTAGCGGGGGCCTCCAAGAGACCCAGTACTTC. Amino acid sequence: CSARAASGGLQETQYF.

This clonotype was seen a single time. CDR3 residues: CASSPTRDGEETQYF. The CDR3 coding sequence is TGTGCCAGCAGCCCGACTAGGGACGGGGAGGAGACCCAGTACTTC. This sequence joins TRBV28 and TRBJ2-7; TRBD2 might be the D (6 bases). The J call may be mistaken, given a closer DNA end match to TRBJ2-5. Germline V CDR1 and CDR2: MDHEN, SYDVKM. The CDR3 loop spans 15 amino acids.

This rearrangement joins TRBV24-1 to TRBJ1-5; no clear D. The germline V gene has CDR1 KGHDR and CDR2 SFDVKD. Trimming removed 3 bases from V and 5 bases from J, with 7 bases in between. This CDR3 has 13 amino acids. CDR3 region: CATSDPLYQPQHF. For the CDR3, the DNA is TGTGCCACCAGTGATCCCTTATATCAGCCCCAGCATTTT.

The gene calls are TRBV6-5 and TRBJ1-2; D may be TRBD1 (5 bases). The CDR3 contains 17 residues. V lost 6 bases and J 7 bases, leaving 27 bases between the germline ends. The germline V gene has CDR1 MNHEY and CDR2 SVGAGI. This CDR3 reads CASSYKASGSLGGGYTF. CDR3 DNA: TGTGCCAGCAGCTACAAAGCTAGCGGGAGCTTGGGGGGTGGCTACACCTTC.

This clonotype was seen only once. Its ends do not fully match the called genes, so a read error is possible. The chain joins TRBV5-1 to TRBJ1-1; maybe TRBD1 (6 bases). There are 13 residues in the CDR3. Germline V gives CDR1 SGHRS, CDR2 YFSETQ. The CDR3 protein is CAGRGRETTEAFF. CDR3 in DNA: TGCGCCGGCAGGGGTAGGGAGACCACTGAAGCTTTCTTT.

This chain connects TRBV29-1 to TRBJ1-5, with a tentative D call TRBD1 (6 bases). V was pared by 5 bases and J by 4 bases, with 6 bases between. The CDR3 is 11 amino acids. Germline V gene lookup returns CDR1 SQVTM and CDR2 ANQGSEA. DNA of the CDR3: TGCAGCGTTCAGGGGAATCAGCCCCAGCATTTT. This translates into CSVQGNQPQHF.

This sequence joins TRBV6-1 and TRBJ2-7; D gene uncertain. The germline V gene has CDR1 MNHNS and CDR2 SASEGT. This CDR3 spans 13 amino acids. Trimming removed 1 base from V and 7 bases from J, with 11 bases in between. DNA of the CDR3: TGTGCCAGCAGTGAAGATGGCTTAAGAGAGCAGTACTTC. Residues: CASSEDGLREQYF.

This clonotype appeared a few times. This chain uses TRBV5-1 with TRBJ2-7; 11 bases are shared with TRBD2. Germline loops: CDR1 SGHRS, CDR2 YFSETQ. The CDR3 contains 14 residues. The junction had 2 bases not matched to a gene; V was cut back by 4 bases and J by 2 bases. This chain's CDR3 is CASSISGGAYEQYF. The CDR3 DNA sequence: TGCGCCAGCAGCATTAGCGGGGGGGCCTACGAGCAGTACTTC.

The chain is built from TRBV29-1 and TRBJ2-2, with a weak D call TRBD2 (6 bases). The CDR3 has 15 amino acids. Germline V gene data show CDR1 as SQVTM and CDR2 as ANQGSEA. Deletions cut 8 bases from V and 2 bases from J, with 18 bases between. CDR3: CSLSGTSLNTGELFF. DNA of the CDR3: TGCAGCTTGTCAGGGACTTCTTTAAACACCGGGGAGCTGTTTTTT.

As for this clonotype: The junction departs from germline at one end; a sequencing error may be responsible. The rearrangement links TRBV28 to TRBJ2-7; D remains unclear. The CDR3 is made up of 13 amino acids. Germline CDR1 reads MDHEN; CDR2 reads SYDVKM. The CDR3 protein is CASSYGGPYERYF. CDR3 bases: TGTGCCAGCAGTTACGGTGGGCCCTACGAGCGGTACTTC.

The chain's CDR3 is CSARVRGTQYF. In DNA, the CDR3 is TGCAGTGCTAGAGTGCGGGGGACCCAGTACTTC. The J gene is TRBJ2-7, the V gene TRBV20-1; a weak D match, TRBD2 (6 bases). The J call may be incorrect, as the DNA end agrees better with TRBJ2-5. Germline V lookup: CDR1 DFQATT, CDR2 SNEGSKA (reference sequence). The CDR3 is 11 residues long.

V is TRBV7-2 and J is TRBJ2-3, with D unclear. Trimming stripped 1 base from V and 6 bases from J, with 14 bases between. This CDR3 has 15 residues. Germline V gene data show CDR1 as SGHTA and CDR2 as FQGNSA. The CDR3 is CASSLGGVAADTQYF. The CDR3 DNA sequence: TGTGCCAGCAGCTTAGGTGGTGTAGCTGCGGATACGCAGTATTTT.

This clonotype turned up a few times. The V call is TRBV6-5, the J call TRBJ2-3, with D perhaps matching TRBD1 (5 bases). This CDR3 has 15 residues. Germline CDR1 MNHEY, CDR2 SVGAGI. V lost 6 bases and J 4 bases, leaving 17 bases between the germline ends. CDR3 in amino acids: CASSPNQGDADTQYF. CDR3 DNA sequence: TGTGCCAGCAGCCCCAATCAGGGTGACGCAGATACGCAGTATTTT.

The V gene is TRBV6-6, the J gene TRBJ2-1; 7 nucleotides line up with TRBD2. The germline V gene has CDR1 MNHNY and CDR2 SVGAGI (reference sequence). The J segment lost 0 bases and the V segment lost 6 bases, leaving 5 bases of the junction unmatched. The CDR3 runs to 15 residues. The CDR3 DNA reads TGTGCCAGCAGACCGACGGGGGGCTCCTACAATGAGCAGTTCTTC. Residues: CASRPTGGSYNEQFF.

This clonotype was found many times. V usage is TRBV3-1 and J usage is TRBJ2-7; possible D gene TRBD1, 6 bases. Trimming shortened V by 4 bases and J by 6 bases, and 10 bases separated the two germline ends. The CDR3 length is 12 residues. CDR1 and CDR2 (germline): LGHDT, YNNKEL (reference sequence). CDR3 nucleotide sequence: TGTGCCAGCAGCCCCACAGGGATCGAGCAGTACTTC. Translating it yields CASSPTGIEQYF.